Below are 10 T cell receptor beta chains sequenced from a single sample in a study of PD-1 and CTLA-4 blockade in melanoma. Clones were read by immunoSEQ multiplex PCR, and TCRdb kept only the in-frame ones, dropping some. This repertoire shows approximately 17,000 clones, 70% found once; its top ten account for roughly 13%. Sample: CD8+ T cells from peripheral blood, taken from a patient given anti-PD-1 treatment. These receptors were taken from a human donor with melanoma.

The chain combines TRBV19 with TRBJ2-7; D call uncertain. The CDR3 runs to 13 residues. V was clipped by 2 bases and J by 2 bases, with 7 bases between them. CDR1 is LNHDA and CDR2 is SQIVND in the germline V gene (reference sequence). CDR3 in amino acids: CASSISIPYEQYF. The CDR3 nucleotides are TGTGCCAGTAGTATATCCATCCCCTACGAGCAGTACTTC.

The genes are TRBV14 and TRBJ2-7, with D possibly being TRBD1 (7 bases). Trimming took off 1 base at V and 6 bases at J, with 10 bases between the two ends. Germline V gene sequence: CDR1 SGHDN, CDR2 FVKESK. This CDR3 comprises 13 residues. For the CDR3, the DNA is TGTGCCAGCAGCCAAGCAGGGGGGCTCGAGCAGTACTTC. This translates into CASSQAGGLEQYF. The full variable domain, completed using reference TRBV14 and TRBJ2-7, is EAGVTQFPSHSVIEKGQTVTLRCDPISGHDNLYWYRRVMGKEIKFLLHFVKESKQDESGMPNNRFLAERTGGTYSTLKVQPAELEDSGVYFCASSQAGGLEQYFGPGTRLTVT.

This clone has a handful of counts. Written as DNA, the CDR3 is TGTGCCAGCAGGGAACTTGCCCATAATTCACCCCTCCACTTT. As protein: CASRELAHNSPLHF. The rearrangement links TRBV27 to TRBJ1-6; D call uncertain. CDR3 length: 14 residues. Germline V gene lookup returns CDR1 MNHEY and CDR2 SMNVEV (reference sequence). The germline V and J ends were trimmed by 6 bases and 5 bases, with 11 bases remaining between them.

The chain uses TRBV6-2 or TRBV6-3 and TRBJ1-5; D uncertain. The CDR3 sequence is 13 residues long. Germline V gene data show CDR1 as MNHEY and CDR2 as SVGEGT. Between the trimmed V and J ends, which lost 5 bases and 3 bases, there was a span of 8 bases. CDR3 loop: CASSRALNQPQHF. The DNA of the CDR3 is TGTGCCAGCAGTCGGGCCCTCAATCAGCCCCAGCATTTT.

This clone has a single count. This chain connects TRBV15 to TRBJ2-1; the D is unclear. The CDR3 covers 12 residues. Looked up from germline, CDR1 is LNHNV and CDR2 is YYDKDF (reference sequence). V shed 4 bases and J shed 4 bases, with 5 bases lying between them. CDR3 DNA: TGTGCCACCAGCAACACTTACAATGAGCAGTTCTTC. It yields the protein CATSNTYNEQFF.

The CDR3 DNA reads as TGTGCCAGCTCACCACCGGGCCTGAACACAGATACGCAGTATTTT. It is translated as CASSPPGLNTDTQYF. This chain connects TRBV18 to TRBJ2-3; D remains ambiguous. Germline loops: CDR1 KGHSH, CDR2 LQKENI. This CDR3 is built from 15 residues. V dropped 0 bases and J dropped 2 bases, with 9 bases sitting between them.

The CDR3 coding sequence is TGTGCCACCCTCGGGGGTAATGAGCAGTTCTTC. Encoded protein: CATLGGNEQFF. The chain employs TRBV27 and TRBJ2-1; tentatively, D is TRBD2 (6 bases). This CDR3 region has 11 residues. The V gene's germline CDR1 is MNHEY and CDR2 SMNVEV (reference sequence). With 10 bases removed from V and 7 bases from J, the gap between germline ends came to 11 bases.

The DNA of the CDR3 is TGCGCCAGCAGCCCCTCGGGAGGTGTTGTCTCTGAAGCTTTCTTT. It translates to CASSPSGGVVSEAFF. The chain combines TRBV4-1 with TRBJ1-1; D unresolved. Germline CDR1 is MGHRA and CDR2 is YSYEKL. The CDR3 is 15 residues long. Trimming took 4 bases from V and 6 from J, leaving 18 bases between them.

The chain couples TRBV19 to TRBJ2-7; D is perhaps TRBD2 (6 bases). The CDR3 sequence is 14 residues long. Trimming removed 2 bases from V and 5 bases from J, with 13 bases in between. Germline lookup yields CDR1 LNHDA and CDR2 SQIVND (reference sequence). CDR3 loop: CASSISGGGDEQYF. The DNA for the CDR3 is TGTGCCAGTAGTATATCCGGGGGAGGCGACGAGCAGTACTTC.

This clone has just a few counts. This chain links TRBV3-1 (or the pseudogene TRBV3-2) with TRBJ2-1, with D uncertain. Germline V gene sequence: CDR1 LGHDT, CDR2 YNNKEL (reference sequence). The V end was cut by 3 bases, the J end by 7 bases, with 7 bases between. The length of the CDR3 is 12 residues. CDR3 nucleotide sequence: TGTGCCAGCAGCCAGAGTTGGAATGAGCAGTTCTTC. Protein: CASSQSWNEQFF.